The 10 T cell receptor beta chains presented below share a single source sample, sequenced in a study of T-cell memory formation after mild COVID-19. From the 5' RACE reads, TCRdb called clonotypes with MiXCR, one entry per CDR3 protein. The table lists fewer than 250,000 distinct CDR3 sequences, about 10% of them singletons, with 2.5% to 3.5% in the top ten. Sequencing used PBMCs or a T cell subset sorted from them (not recorded which). These receptor sequences come from a man between 18 and 35 years old who had mild COVID-19 (a few samples of this study predate the infection). Cell type and time point are not known.

This clonotype was recorded a few times. This chain links TRBV12-3 or TRBV12-4 with TRBJ2-2; perhaps D is TRBD1 or TRBD2 (5 bases each). V was trimmed by 1 base and J by 3 bases, leaving 9 bases between them. The CDR3 has 15 residues. This CDR3 reads CASSLVGRDTGELFF. The CDR3, as DNA: TGTGCCAGCAGTTTAGTGGGGCGGGACACCGGGGAGCTGTTTTTT.

This clonotype was found a few times. The rearrangement links TRBV6-2 or TRBV6-3 to TRBJ2-3, with 13 bases lining up with TRBD2. Germline CDR1 is MNHEY and CDR2 is SVGEGT. The junction had 4 bases not matched to a gene; V was cut back by 3 bases and J by 4 bases. CDR3 length: 16 amino acids. The CDR3 spells CASSYSGLAGADTQYF. The CDR3 region has the DNA TGTGCCAGCAGTTATTCCGGACTAGCGGGGGCAGATACGCAGTATTTT.

This clonotype has only a few counts. This chain links TRBV23-1 with TRBJ2-3; the match to TRBD2 covers 7 bases. TRBV23-1 is placed among ORFs of uncertain function. The CDR3 has 15 amino acids. V gave up 0 bases and J gave up 4 bases; unmatched junction bases: 4. Here the CDR3 reads CASSQSREGADTQYF. The DNA for the CDR3 is TGCGCCAGCAGTCAATCCAGGGAGGGAGCAGATACGCAGTATTTT.

This clonotype occurred a few times. This rearrangement joins TRBV5-1 to TRBJ2-1, with 8 bases lining up with TRBD2. There are 16 residues in the CDR3. Germline values: CDR1 SGHRS, CDR2 YFSETQ. V was pared by 0 bases and J by 1 base, with 3 bases of the junction left unmatched. The CDR3 bases are TGCGCCAGCAGCTTGGTGGCGGGGGGTTCCTACAATGAGCAGTTCTTC. Translating it yields CASSLVAGGSYNEQFF.

In this sample, this clonotype turned up a few times. The chain has TRBV29-1 and TRBJ2-1; 15 bases line up with TRBD2. The CDR3 sequence is 16 residues long. Germline CDR1 reads SQVTM; CDR2 reads ANQGSEA. V lost 4 bases and J lost 7; bases outside the gene matches: 8. CDR3 sequence (DNA): TGCAGCGTTGCCGGACTAGCGGGGGGGCCGGGAAATGAGCAGTTCTTC. Protein: CSVAGLAGGPGNEQFF.

This clonotype was detected ten times or more. The chain couples TRBV5-1 to TRBJ1-2; D is possibly TRBD1 (6 bases). The CDR3 has 14 amino acids. Germline CDR1 reads SGHRS; CDR2 reads YFSETQ. Trimming took 4 bases from V and 4 from J, leaving 14 bases between them. The CDR3 nucleotides are TGCGCCAGCAGCGAAGGAGGGGGAGGCTATGGCTACACCTTC. Translated: CASSEGGGGYGYTF.

This clonotype was counted only a few times. The chain links TRBV19 to TRBJ1-1, with D unresolved. This CDR3 region has 13 residues. V was cut by 2 bases and J by 1 base, with 5 bases left in between. Germline V gene lookup returns CDR1 LNHDA and CDR2 SQIVND (reference sequence). CDR3 in DNA: TGTGCCAGTAGTATAAGTCGGAACACTGAAGCTTTCTTT. This sequence encodes CASSISRNTEAFF.

The chain has TRBV5-1 and TRBJ2-5, with 10 positions matching TRBD2. Germline V gene sequence: CDR1 SGHRS, CDR2 YFSETQ. Trimming removed 4 bases from V and 3 bases from J; junction bases left unmatched: 12. CDR3 length equals 17 residues. The CDR3 loop reads CASSRSTSGAEKETQYF. The CDR3, as DNA: TGCGCCAGCAGCAGATCAACTAGCGGGGCGGAGAAAGAGACCCAGTACTTC.

This CDR3 reads CASRRPGLQETQYF. The DNA for the CDR3 is TGTGCCAGCAGACGCCCCGGCCTGCAAGAGACCCAGTACTTC. This sequence joins TRBV7-2 and TRBJ2-5; D gene unclear. The CDR3 consists of 14 residues. Trimming pared 6 bases from V and 2 bases from J, leaving 13 bases between. CDR1 SGHTA and CDR2 FQGNSA come from the germline V gene.

This clonotype was found a few times. V usage is TRBV6-2 or TRBV6-3 and J usage is TRBJ2-2; D not certain. Germline V CDR1 and CDR2: MNHEY, SVGEGT. The CDR3 extends over 18 amino acids. With 5 bases removed from V and 0 bases from J, the gap between germline ends came to 19 bases. The CDR3 DNA sequence: TGTGCCAGCAGTCTGCTTCTCTCGACCGCGGCGAACACCGGGGAGCTGTTTTTT. This codes for CASSLLLSTAANTGELFF.